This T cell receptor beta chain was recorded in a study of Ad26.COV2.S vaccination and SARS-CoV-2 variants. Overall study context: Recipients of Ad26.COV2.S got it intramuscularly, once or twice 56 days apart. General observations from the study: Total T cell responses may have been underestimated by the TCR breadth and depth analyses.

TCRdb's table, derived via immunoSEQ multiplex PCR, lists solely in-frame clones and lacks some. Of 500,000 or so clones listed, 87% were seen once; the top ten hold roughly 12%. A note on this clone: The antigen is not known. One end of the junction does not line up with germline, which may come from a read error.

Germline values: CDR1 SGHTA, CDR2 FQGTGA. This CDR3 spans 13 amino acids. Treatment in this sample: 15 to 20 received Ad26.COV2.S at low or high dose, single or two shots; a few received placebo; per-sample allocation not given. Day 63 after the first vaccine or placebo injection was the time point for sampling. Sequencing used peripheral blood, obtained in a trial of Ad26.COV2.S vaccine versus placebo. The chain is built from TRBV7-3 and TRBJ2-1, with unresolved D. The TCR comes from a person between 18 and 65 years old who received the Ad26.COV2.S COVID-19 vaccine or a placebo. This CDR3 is CASSPPAIREQFF. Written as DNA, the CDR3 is TGCGCCAGCAGCCCCCCGGCCATCCGCGAGCAGTTCTTC.